What follows is one TCR beta chain and its context. Specified time point: pretreatment peripheral blood. All patients handed over anywhere from 1 to 8 samples, pretreatment and on-treatment. The sample comes from a study of PD-L1 blockade in urothelial cancer. About the research overall: As for prior chemotherapy regimens, patients had received 0 to 3.

The assay was immunoSEQ multiplex PCR, and TCRdb's table has in-frame clones only and misses some. In the table there are roughly 91,000 clones, 85% of which are singletons. Per germline, CDR1 MGHRA and CDR2 YSYEKL. The CDR3 covers 13 residues. Trimming removed 3 bases from V and 0 bases from J, with 5 bases in between. This material consisted of PBMCs, taken around atezolizumab (anti-PD-L1) treatment. The genes are TRBV4-1 and TRBJ2-5; D unresolved. This TCR came from a man between 60 and 75 years old with urothelial cancer. CDR3 DNA sequence: TGCGCCAGCAGCCAGCGAGACCAAGAGACCCAGTACTTC. Protein sequence: CASSQRDQETQYF.